Given below is one T cell receptor beta chain in context. With 6 bases clipped from V and 0 bases from J, the junction kept 8 bases outside the gene matches. The CDR3 runs 18 residues. Germline-derived CDR1 and CDR2 are SEHNR and FQNEAQ (reference sequence). TCRdb's table, derived via immunoSEQ multiplex PCR, lists solely in-frame clones and lacks some. This sample yields approximately 120,000 clones, of which about 88% are seen a single time; approximately 1.5% belongs to the top ten. The sample comes from a study of blood T cell repertoires in COVID-19. Study as a whole: Spain, Italy and the United States supplied samples that represented acute and convalescent COVID-19. Nucleic acid was either cDNA or gDNA, and it came from T cells, B-cell-depleted T cells, or PBMCs.

This receptor was taken from a human donor in a cohort sampled during active COVID-19. The sequencing input was peripheral blood. The rearrangement joins TRBV7-9 to TRBJ2-3, with 14 bases identical to TRBD2. For the CDR3, the DNA is TGTGCCAGCAGGCCCGGGACTAGCGGGAGCTCTAGCACAGATACGCAGTATTTT. Residues: CASRPGTSGSSSTDTQYF.